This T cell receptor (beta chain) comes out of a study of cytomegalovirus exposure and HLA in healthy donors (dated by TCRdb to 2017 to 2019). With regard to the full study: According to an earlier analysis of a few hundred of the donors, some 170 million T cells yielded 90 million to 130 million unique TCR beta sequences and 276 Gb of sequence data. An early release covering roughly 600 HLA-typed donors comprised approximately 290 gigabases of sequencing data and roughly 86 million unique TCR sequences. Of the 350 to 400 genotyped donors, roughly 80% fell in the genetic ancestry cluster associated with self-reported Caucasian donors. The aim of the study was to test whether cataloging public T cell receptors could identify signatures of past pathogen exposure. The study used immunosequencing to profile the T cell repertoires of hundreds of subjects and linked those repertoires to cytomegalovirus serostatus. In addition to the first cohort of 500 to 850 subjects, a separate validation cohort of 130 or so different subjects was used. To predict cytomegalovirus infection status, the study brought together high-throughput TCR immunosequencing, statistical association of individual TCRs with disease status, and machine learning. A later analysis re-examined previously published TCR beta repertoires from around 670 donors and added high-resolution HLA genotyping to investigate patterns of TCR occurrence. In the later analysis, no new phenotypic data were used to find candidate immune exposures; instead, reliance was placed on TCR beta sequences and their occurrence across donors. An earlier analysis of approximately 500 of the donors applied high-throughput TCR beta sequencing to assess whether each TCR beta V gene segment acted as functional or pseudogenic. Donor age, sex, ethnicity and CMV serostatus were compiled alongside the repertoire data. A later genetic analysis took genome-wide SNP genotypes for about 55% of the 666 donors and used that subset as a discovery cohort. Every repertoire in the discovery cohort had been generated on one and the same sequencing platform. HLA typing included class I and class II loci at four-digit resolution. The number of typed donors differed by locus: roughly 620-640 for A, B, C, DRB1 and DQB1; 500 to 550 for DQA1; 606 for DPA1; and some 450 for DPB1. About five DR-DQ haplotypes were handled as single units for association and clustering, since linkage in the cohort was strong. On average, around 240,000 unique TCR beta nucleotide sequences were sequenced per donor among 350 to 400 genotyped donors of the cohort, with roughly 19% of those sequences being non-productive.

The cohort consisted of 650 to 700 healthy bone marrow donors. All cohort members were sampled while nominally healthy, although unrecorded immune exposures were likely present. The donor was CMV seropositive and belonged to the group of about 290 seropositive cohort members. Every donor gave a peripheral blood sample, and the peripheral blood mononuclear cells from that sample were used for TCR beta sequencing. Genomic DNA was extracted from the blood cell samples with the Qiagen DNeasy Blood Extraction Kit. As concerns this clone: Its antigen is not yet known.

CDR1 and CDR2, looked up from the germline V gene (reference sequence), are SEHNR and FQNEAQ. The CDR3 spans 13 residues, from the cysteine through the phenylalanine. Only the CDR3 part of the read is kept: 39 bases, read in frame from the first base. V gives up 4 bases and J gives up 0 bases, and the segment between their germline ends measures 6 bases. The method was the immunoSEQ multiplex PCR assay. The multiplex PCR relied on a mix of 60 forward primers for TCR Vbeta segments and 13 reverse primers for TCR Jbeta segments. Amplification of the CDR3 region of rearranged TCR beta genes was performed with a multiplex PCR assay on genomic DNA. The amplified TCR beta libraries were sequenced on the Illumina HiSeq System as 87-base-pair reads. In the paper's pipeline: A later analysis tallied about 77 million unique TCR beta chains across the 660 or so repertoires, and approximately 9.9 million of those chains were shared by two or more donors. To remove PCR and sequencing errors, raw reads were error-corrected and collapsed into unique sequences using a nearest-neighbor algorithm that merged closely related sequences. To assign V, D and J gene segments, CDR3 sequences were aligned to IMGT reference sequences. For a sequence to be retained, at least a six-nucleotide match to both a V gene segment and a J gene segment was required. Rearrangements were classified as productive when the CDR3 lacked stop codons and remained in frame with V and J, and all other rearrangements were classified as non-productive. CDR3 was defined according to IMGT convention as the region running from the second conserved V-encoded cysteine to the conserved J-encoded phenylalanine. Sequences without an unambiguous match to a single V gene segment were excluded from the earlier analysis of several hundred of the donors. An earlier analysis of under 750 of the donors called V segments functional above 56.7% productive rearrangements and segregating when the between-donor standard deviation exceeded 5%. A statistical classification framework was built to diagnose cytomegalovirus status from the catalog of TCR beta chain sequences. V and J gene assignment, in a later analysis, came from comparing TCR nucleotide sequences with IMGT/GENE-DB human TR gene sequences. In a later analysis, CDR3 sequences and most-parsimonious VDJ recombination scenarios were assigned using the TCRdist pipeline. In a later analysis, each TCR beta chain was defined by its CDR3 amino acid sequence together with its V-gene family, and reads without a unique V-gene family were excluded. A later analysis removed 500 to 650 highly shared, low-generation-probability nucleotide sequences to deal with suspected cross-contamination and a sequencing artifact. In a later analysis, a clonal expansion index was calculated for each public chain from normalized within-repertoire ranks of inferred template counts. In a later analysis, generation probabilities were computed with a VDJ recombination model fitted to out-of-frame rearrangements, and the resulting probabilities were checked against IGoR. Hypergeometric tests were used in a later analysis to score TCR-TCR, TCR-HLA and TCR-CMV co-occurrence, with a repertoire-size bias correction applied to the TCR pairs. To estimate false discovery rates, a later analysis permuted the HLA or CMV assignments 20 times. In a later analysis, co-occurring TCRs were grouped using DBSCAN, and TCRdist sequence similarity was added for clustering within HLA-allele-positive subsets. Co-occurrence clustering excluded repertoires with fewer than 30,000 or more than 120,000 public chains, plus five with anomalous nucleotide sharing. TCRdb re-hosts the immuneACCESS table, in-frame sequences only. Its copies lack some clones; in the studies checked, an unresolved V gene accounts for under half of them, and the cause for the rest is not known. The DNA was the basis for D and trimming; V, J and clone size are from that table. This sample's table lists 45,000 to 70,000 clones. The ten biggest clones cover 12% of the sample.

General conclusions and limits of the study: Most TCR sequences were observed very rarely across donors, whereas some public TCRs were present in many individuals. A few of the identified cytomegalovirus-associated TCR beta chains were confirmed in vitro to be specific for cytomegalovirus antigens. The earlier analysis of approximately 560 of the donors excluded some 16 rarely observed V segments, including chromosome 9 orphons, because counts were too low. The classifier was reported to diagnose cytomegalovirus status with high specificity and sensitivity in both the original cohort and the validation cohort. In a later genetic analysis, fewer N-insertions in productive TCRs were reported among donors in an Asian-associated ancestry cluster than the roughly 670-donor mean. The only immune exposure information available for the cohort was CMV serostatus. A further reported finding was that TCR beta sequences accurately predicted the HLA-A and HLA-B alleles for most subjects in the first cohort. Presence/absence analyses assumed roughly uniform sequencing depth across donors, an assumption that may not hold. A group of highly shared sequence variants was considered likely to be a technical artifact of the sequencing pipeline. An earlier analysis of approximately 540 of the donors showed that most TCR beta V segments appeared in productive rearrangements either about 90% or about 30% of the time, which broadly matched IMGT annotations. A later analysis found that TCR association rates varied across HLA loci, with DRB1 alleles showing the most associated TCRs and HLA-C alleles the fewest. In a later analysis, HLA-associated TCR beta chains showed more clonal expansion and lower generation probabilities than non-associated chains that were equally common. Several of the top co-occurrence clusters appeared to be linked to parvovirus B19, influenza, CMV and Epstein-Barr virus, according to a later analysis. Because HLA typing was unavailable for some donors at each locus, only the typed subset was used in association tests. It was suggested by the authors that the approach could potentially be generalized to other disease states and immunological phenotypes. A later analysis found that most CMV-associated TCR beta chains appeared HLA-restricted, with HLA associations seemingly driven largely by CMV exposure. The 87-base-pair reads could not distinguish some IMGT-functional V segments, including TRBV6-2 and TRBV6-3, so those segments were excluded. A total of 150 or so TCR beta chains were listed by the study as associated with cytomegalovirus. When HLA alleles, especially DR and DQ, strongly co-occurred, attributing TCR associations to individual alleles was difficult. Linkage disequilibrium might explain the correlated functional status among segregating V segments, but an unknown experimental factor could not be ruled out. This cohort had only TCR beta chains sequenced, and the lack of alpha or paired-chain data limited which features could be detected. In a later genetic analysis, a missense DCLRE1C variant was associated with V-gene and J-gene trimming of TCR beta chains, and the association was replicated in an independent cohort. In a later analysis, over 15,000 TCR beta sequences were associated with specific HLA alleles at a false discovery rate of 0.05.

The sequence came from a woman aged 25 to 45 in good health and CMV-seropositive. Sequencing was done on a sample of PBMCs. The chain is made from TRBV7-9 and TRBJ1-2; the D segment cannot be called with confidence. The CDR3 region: CASSSQSNYGYTF. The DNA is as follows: TGTGCCAGCAGCTCCCAGTCTAACTATGGCTACACCTTC.